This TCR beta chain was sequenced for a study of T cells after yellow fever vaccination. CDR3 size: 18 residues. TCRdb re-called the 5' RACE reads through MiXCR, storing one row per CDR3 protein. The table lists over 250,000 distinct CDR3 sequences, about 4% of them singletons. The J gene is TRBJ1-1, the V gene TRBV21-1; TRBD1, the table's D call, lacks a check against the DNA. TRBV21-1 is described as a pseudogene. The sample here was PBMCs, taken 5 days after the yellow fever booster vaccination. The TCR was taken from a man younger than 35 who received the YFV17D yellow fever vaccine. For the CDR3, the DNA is TGTGCCAGCAGCAAAAGCGGCCGGGTGGTAAGTCCGAACACTGAAGCTTTCTTT. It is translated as CASSKSGRVVSPNTEAFF.